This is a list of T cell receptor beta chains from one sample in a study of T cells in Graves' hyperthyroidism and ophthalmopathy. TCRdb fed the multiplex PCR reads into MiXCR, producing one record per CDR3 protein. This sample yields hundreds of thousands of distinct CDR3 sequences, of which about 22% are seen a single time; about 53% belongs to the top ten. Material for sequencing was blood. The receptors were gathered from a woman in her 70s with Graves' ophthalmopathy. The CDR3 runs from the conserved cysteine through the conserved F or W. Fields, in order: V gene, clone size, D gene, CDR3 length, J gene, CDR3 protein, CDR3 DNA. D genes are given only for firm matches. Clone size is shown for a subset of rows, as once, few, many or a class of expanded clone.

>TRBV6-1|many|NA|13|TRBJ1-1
CASSYGENTEAFF
TGTGCCAGCAGTTATGGGGAGAACACTGAAGCTTTCTTT
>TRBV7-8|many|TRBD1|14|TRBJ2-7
CASSKGQGPYEQYF
TGTGCCAGCAGCAAAGGACAGGGACCCTACGAGCAGTACTTC
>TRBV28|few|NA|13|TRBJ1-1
CASIVYPNTEAFF
TGTGCCAGCATCGTCTATCCGAACACTGAAGCTTTCTTT
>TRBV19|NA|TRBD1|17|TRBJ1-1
CASSIRDSPMGNTEAFF
TGTGCCAGTAGTATCCGGGACAGCCCCATGGGCAACACTGAAGCTTTCTTT
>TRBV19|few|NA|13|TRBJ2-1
CASSTGIRNEQFF
TGTGCCAGTAGTACAGGGATCCGCAATGAGCAGTTCTTC
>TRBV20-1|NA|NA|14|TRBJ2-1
CSARGERTYNEQFF
TGCAGTGCTAGAGGAGAGCGGACCTACAATGAGCAGTTCTTC
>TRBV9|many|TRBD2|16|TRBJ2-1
CASSVGMAGGLTEQFF
TGTGCCAGCAGCGTAGGAATGGCGGGAGGGCTCACTGAGCAGTTCTTC
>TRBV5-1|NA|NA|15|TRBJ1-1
CASRGPPEGDTEAFF
TGCGCCAGCAGGGGTCCCCCCGAGGGGGACACTGAAGCTTTCTTT
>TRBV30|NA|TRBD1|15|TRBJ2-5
CAWSEIVTGGETQYF
TGTGCCTGGAGTGAAATAGTGACAGGGGGAGAGACCCAGTACTTC
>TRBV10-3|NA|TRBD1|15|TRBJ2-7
CAISKRDRGDYEQYF
TGTGCCATCAGCAAGAGGGACAGGGGGGACTACGAGCAGTACTTC
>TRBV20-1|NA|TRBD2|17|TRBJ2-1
CSARKLPAGLSYNEQFF
TGCAGTGCTAGAAAGCTTCCAGCGGGGTTATCCTACAATGAGCAGTTCTTC
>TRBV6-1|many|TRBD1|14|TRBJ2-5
CASSFATGVETQYF
TGTGCCAGCAGTTTCGCGACAGGGGTTGAGACCCAGTACTTC
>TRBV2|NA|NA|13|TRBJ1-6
CASIYSMDSPLHF
TGTGCCAGCATCTACAGTATGGATTCACCCCTCCACTTT
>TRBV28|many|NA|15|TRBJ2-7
CASSKGTLTPYEQYF
TGTGCCAGCAGTAAAGGTACCCTTACACCCTACGAGCAGTACTTC
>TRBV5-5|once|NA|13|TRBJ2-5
CASSSPRGETQYF
TGTGCCAGCAGCAGCCCCAGGGGAGAGACCCAGTACTTC
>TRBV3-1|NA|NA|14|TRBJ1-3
CASSRSDSGNTIYF
TGTGCCAGCAGCCGCAGCGACTCTGGAAACACCATATATTTT
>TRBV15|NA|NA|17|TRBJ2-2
CATSRDRSGETNGELFF
TGTGCCACCAGCAGAGATAGAAGCGGAGAGACGAACGGGGAGCTGTTTTTT
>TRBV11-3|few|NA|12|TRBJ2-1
CASSSDYNEQFF
TGTGCCAGCTCAAGCGATTACAATGAGCAGTTCTTC
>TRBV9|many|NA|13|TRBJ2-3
CASSVDGADTQYF
TGTGCCAGCAGCGTAGATGGCGCAGATACGCAGTATTTT
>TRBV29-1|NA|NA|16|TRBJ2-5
CSVDGRGTGALGTQYF
TGCAGCGTTGACGGTCGCGGTACGGGGGCGCTGGGGACCCAGTACTTC
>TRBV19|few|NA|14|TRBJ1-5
CASSFGQFNQPQHF
TGTGCCAGTAGTTTTGGGCAGTTCAATCAGCCCCAGCATTTT
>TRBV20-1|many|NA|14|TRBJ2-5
CSASFQGYSETQYF
TGCAGTGCTAGCTTCCAGGGATATTCGGAGACCCAGTACTTC
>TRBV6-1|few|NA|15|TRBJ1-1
CASSHAGRGNTEAFF
TGTGCCAGCAGTCACGCGGGAAGAGGAAACACTGAAGCTTTCTTT
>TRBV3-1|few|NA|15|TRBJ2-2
CASSQEGVYTGELFF
TGTGCCAGCAGCCAAGAGGGTGTCTACACCGGGGAGCTGTTTTTT
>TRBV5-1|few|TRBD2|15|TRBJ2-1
CASSWTSGIANEQFF
TGCGCCAGCAGCTGGACTAGCGGGATAGCTAATGAGCAGTTCTTC
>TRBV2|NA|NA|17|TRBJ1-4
CASSGQDSSNIYEKLFF
TGTGCCAGCAGTGGACAGGACTCATCCAACATCTATGAAAAACTGTTTTTT
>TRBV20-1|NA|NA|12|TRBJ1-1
CSAAQGNTEAFF
TGCAGTGCAGCACAGGGCAACACTGAAGCTTTCTTT
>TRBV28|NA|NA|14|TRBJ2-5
CASCSGGLKETQYF
TGTGCCAGCTGCAGTGGAGGTCTAAAAGAGACCCAGTACTTC
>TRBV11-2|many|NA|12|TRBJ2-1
CASSSFGNEQFF
TGTGCCAGCAGCTCTTTTGGCAATGAGCAGTTCTTC
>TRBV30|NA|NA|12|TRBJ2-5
CAWSATGETQYF
TGTGCCTGGAGCGCTACAGGGGAGACCCAGTACTTC
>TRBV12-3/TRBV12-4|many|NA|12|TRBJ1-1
CASSLGRGEAFF
TGTGCCAGCAGTTTAGGGCGGGGTGAAGCTTTCTTT
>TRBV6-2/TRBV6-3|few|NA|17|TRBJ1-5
CASRPIPAGWGNQPQHF
TGTGCCAGCAGGCCCATCCCGGCGGGCTGGGGCAATCAGCCCCAGCATTTT